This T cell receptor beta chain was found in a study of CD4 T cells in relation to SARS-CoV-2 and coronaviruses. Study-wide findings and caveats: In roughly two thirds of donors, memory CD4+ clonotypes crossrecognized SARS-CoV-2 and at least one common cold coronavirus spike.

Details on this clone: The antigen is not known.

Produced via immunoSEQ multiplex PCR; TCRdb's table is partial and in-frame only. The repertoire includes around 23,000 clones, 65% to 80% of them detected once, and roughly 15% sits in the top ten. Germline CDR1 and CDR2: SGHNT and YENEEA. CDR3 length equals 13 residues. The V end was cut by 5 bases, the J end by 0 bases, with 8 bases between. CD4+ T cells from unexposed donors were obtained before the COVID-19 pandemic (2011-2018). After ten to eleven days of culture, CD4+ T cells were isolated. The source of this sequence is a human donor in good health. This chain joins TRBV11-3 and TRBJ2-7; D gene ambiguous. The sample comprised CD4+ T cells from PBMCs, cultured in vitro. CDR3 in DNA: TGTGCCAGCAGCCGGACGGACTCCTACGAGCAGTACTTC. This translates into CASSRTDSYEQYF.